This TCR beta chain was documented in a study of molecular identifiers for immune sequencing clone quantification. Study information: In replicates, the authors split RNA from roughly 20,000 or 100,000 naive CD8 cells five ways and sequenced four.

Both previously described methods and listed TCR primers were employed to make bulk TCR libraries. Via MiXCR, TCRdb re-called the PCR reads, giving one row per CDR3 protein. Among some 320,000 distinct CDR3 sequences listed, roughly a fifth were seen once. Sorting recovered naive CD8 T cells on a CD8+CD4-CCR7+CD45RA+ profile. The CDR3 covers 15 residues. With respect to this clonotype: Possible read error: a much larger clone is one base away.

The sample taken for sequencing was naive CD8+ T cells from blood, with Jurkat cell RNA spiked in. Subset specified: FACS-sorted CD8+CD4-CCR7+CD45RA+ naive T cells. The sequence derives from a human donor in good health. Some libraries in this study had Jurkat cell RNA spiked in. This rearrangement joins TRBV5-3 to TRBJ2-3, with D tentatively TRBD2 (6 bases). TRBV5-3 is an ORF, with its function uncertain. This CDR3 reads CASSLEGRRTDTQCF. The CDR3 DNA reads TGTGCCAGCAGCTTGGAGGGACGCCGCACAGATACGCAGTGTTTT.